These T cell receptor beta chains were read from a single sample in a study of identical twins. From the 5' RACE reads, TCRdb called clonotypes with MiXCR, one entry per CDR3 protein. The profile covers approximately 280,000 distinct CDR3 sequences, with about 8.1% appearing a single time and roughly 2.1% taken by the ten largest. The same sample was also studied in work on yellow fever vaccine responses in identical twins.

Sequences were obtained from memory (CD45RO+) T cells sorted from blood. The receptors shown here come from a woman younger than 30 in good health. Both conserved end residues are part of each CDR3. Fields, in order: clone size, V gene, CDR3 protein. Some rows mark clone size as missing; the rest say once, few, many or name a class of expanded clone.

>-|TRBV4-1
CASSHNGGASTDTQYF
>few|TRBV7-9
CASSQPGHPNIQYF
>few|TRBV11-2
CASSYDSGRAYNEQFF
>many|TRBV11-2
CASSAISEAFF
>-|TRBV5-5
CASSLAMIPYNEQFF
>-|TRBV20-1
CSAFTSGRAGDTQYF
>few|TRBV11-2
CASSSLRGLGLYEQFF
>-|TRBV27
CASFGQGAREQYF
>-|TRBV5-6
CASSSGLPNSPLHF
>few|TRBV7-9
CASSLGLDGEAFF
>-|TRBV7-9
CASSSLGGNEQFF
>-|TRBV29-1
CSIRDSGNTIYF
>many|TRBV28
CASSSDRGKPPSYNEQFF
>few|TRBV5-4
CASFSGGLALLGDTQYF
>-|TRBV3-1
CASSHFYNEQFF
>many|TRBV6-1
CASSDLREGYNEQFF
>-|TRBV2
CASSALSGNTIYF
>-|TRBV5-8
CASSFDRGRVMNTEAFF
>many|TRBV20-1
CSAVDRGYGYTF
>few|TRBV5-1
CASSLAYQGAMGGYTF
>many|TRBV12-3/TRBV12-4
CASSRDRRTEAFF
>many|TRBV5-1
CASSSGLQYNEQFF